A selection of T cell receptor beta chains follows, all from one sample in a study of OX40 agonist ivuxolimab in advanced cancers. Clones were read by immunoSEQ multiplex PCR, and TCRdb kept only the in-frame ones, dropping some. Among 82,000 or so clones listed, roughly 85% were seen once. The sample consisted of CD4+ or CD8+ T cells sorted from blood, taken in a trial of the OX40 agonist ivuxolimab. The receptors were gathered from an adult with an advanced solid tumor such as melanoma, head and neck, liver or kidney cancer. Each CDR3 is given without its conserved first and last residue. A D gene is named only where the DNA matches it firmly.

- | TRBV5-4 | ASTSSSYNSPLH
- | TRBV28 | ASSFQGNTEAF
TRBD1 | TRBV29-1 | SVGTGNTGELF
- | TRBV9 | ASSFSGPDGDTIY
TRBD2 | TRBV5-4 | ASSLVSGGATDTQY
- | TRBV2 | ASRADQWYNSPLH
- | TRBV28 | ASSLSTTGWAQY
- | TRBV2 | ASSERTSNTEAF
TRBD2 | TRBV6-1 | ASSVSGGTGNEQF
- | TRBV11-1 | ASSHPAVGATQY
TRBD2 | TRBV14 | ASSQVATSGGRPTQY
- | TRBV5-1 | ASSSDPRDPQGQY
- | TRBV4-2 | ASSQEPTGNYGYT
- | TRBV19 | ASSPLTTGRPYNEQF
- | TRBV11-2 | ASSPPGLDGYT
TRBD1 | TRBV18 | ASSNQGAGETQY
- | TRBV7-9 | ASSNEWYPTNEKLF
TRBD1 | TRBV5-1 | ASSHWDRGTVKLF
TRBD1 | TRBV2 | ASRKTTGGIQY
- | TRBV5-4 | ASSFPLGETQY
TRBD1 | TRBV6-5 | ASSSPTGVNTEAF
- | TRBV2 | ASSSGQSYNSPLH
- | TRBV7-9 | ASSFQEPTEAF
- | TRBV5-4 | ASSLDFNYGYT
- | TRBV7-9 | ASSSGTLGSEKLF
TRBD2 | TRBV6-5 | ASSSSGGNSYEQY
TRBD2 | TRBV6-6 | ASRTGTSGRYEQY
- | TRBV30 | AWTGGGPYNEQF
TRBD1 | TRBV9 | ASSAGTGNSPLH
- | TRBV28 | ASSRPNTGELF
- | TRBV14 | ASSHVRTGELF
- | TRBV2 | ASSGPGFPHSPLH
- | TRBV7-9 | ASSPSSVNTEAF
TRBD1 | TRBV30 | AWSVSGGSYNEQF